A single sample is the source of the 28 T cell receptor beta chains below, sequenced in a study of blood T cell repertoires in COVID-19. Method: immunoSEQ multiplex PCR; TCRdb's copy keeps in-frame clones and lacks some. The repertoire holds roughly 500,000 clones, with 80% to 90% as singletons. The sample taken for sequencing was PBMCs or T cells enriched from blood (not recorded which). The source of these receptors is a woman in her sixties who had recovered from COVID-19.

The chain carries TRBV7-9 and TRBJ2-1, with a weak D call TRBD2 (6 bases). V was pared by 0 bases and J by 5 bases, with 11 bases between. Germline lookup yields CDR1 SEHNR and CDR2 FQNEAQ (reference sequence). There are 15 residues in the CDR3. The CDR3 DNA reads TGTGCCAGCAGCTTAGCTCTGTGGACTAACAATGAGCAGTTCTTC. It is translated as CASSLALWTNNEQFF.

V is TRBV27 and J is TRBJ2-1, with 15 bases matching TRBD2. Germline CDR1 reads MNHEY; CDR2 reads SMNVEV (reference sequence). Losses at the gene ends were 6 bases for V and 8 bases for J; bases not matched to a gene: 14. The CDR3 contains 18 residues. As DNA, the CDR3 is TGTGCCAGCAGCCCATGGACCCACGGACTAGCGGGGGGGCATGAGCAGTTCTTC. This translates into CASSPWTHGLAGGHEQFF.

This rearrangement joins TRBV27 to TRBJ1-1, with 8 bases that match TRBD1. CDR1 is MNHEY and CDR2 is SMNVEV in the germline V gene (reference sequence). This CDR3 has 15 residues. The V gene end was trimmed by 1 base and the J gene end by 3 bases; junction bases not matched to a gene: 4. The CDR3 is CASSLLQGADTEAFF. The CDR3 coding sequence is TGTGCCAGCAGTTTATTGCAGGGGGCCGACACTGAAGCTTTCTTT.

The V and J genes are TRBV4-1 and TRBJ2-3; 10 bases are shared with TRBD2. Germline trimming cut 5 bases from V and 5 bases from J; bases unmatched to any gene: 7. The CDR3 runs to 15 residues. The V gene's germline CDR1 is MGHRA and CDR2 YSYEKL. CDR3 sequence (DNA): TGCGCCAGCAGCTCCCAGCGGGGGGGCCAAGATACGCAGTATTTT. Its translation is CASSSQRGGQDTQYF.

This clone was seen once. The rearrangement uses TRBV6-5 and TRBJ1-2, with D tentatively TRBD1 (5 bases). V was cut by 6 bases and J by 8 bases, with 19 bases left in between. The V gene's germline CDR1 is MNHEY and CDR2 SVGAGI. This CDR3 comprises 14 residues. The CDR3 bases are TGTGCCAGCAGCGGGGGTAATGGTTGGTGGGGCTACACCTTC. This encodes CASSGGNGWWGYTF.

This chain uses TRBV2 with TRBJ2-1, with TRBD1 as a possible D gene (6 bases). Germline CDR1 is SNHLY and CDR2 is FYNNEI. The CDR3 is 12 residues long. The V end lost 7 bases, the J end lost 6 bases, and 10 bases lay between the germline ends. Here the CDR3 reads CASKQGTNEQFF. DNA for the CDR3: TGTGCCAGCAAACAGGGTACCAATGAGCAGTTCTTC.

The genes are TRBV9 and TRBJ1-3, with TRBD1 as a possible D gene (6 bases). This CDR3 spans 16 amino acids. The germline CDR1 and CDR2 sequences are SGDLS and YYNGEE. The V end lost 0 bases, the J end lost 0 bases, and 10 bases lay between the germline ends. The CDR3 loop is CASSVDTGNSGNTIYF. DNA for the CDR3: TGTGCCAGCAGCGTAGACACAGGGAACTCTGGAAACACCATATATTTT.

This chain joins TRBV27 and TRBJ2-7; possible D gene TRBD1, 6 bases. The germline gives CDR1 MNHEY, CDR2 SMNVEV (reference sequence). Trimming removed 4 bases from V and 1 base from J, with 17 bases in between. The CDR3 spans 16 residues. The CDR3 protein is CASSSRGGGSSYEQYV. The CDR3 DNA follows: TGTGCCAGCAGTTCGAGAGGGGGTGGGTCATCCTACGAGCAGTACGTC.

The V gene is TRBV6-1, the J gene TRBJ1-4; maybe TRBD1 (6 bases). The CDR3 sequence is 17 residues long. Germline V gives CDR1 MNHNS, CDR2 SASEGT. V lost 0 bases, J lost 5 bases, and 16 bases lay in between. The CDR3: CASSEAPGGRENEKLFF. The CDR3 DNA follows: TGTGCCAGCAGTGAAGCTCCCGGGGGGCGAGAGAATGAAAAACTGTTTTTT.

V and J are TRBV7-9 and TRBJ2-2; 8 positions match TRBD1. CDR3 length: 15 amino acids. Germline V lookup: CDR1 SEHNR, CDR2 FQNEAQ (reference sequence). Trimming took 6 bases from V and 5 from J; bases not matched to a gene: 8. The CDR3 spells CASRKPDRDTGELFF. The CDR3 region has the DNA TGTGCCAGCAGAAAACCGGACAGGGATACCGGGGAGCTGTTTTTT.

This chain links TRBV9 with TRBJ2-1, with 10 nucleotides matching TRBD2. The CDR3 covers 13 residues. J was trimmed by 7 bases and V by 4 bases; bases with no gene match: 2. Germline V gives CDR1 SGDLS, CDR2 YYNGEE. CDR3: CASSPGLANEQFF. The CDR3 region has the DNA TGTGCCAGCAGCCCGGGACTAGCGAATGAGCAGTTCTTC.

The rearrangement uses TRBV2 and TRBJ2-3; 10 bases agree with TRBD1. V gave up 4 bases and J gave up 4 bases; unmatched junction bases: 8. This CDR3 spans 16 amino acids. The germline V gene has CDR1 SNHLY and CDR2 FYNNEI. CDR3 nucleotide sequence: TGTGCCAGCAGTGGGTTTATGACAGGGGGCCCAGATACGCAGTATTTT. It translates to CASSGFMTGGPDTQYF.

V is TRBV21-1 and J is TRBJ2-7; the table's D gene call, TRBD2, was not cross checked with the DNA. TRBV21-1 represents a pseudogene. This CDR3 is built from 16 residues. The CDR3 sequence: CASSAPERGGRYEQYF. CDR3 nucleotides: TGTGCCAGCAGCGCCCCGGAGCGGGGGGGCCGTTACGAGCAGTACTTC.

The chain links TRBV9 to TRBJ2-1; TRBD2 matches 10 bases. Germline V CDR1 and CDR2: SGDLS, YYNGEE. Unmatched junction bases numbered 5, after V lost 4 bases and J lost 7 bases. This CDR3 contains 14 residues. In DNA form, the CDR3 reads TGTGCCAGCAGCAGACTTAGCGGGGGGAATGAGCAGTTCTTC. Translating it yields CASSRLSGGNEQFF.

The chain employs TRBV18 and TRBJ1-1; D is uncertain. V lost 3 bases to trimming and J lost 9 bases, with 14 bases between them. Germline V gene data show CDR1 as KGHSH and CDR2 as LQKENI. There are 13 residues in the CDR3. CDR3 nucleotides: TGTGCCAGCTCACCGGAAGAGGGTGTGAAAGCTTTCTTT. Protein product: CASSPEEGVKAFF.

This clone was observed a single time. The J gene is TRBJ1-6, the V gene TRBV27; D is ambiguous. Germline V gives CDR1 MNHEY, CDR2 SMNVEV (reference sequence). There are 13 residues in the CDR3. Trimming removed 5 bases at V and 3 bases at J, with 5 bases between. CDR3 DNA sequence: TGTGCCAGCAGTGACTACTATAATTCACCCCTCCACTTT. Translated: CASSDYYNSPLHF.

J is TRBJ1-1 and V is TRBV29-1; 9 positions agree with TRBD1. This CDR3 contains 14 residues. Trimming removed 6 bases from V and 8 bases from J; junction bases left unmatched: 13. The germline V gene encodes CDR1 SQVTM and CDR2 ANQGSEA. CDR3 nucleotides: TGCAGCGTAGCTACGGGACAGGGAATTATAGAAGCTTTCTTT. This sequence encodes CSVATGQGIIEAFF.

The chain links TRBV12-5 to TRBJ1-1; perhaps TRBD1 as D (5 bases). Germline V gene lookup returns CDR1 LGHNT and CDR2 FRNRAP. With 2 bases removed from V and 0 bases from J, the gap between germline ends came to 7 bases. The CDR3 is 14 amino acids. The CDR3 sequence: CASGLWGMNTEAFF. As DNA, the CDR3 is TGTGCTAGTGGTTTGTGGGGCATGAACACTGAAGCTTTCTTT.

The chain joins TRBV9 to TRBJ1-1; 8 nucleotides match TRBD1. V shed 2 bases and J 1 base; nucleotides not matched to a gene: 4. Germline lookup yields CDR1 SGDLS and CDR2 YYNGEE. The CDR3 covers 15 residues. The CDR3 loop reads CASSVTGAPNTEAFF. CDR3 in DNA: TGTGCCAGCAGCGTGACAGGGGCCCCGAACACTGAAGCTTTCTTT.

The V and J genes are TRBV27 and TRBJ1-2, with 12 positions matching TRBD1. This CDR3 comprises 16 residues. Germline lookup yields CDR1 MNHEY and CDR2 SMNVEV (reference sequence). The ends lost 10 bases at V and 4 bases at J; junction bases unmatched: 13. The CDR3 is CATSPGQGASGYGYTF. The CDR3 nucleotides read TGTGCCACGAGTCCGGGACAGGGGGCGTCTGGCTATGGCTACACCTTC.

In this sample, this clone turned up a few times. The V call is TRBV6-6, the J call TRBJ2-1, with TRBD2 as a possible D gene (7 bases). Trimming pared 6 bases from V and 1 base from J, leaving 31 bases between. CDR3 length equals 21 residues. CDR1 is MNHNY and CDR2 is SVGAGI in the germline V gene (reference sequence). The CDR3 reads CASSARGGGHPFGRSYNEQFF. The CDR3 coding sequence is TGTGCCAGCAGCGCAAGAGGGGGGGGACACCCATTTGGTCGGTCCTACAATGAGCAGTTCTTC.

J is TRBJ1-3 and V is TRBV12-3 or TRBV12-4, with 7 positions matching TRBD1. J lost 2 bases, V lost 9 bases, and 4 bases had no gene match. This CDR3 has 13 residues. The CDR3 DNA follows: TGTGCCAGTTTTAGGGGGCCTGGAAACACCATATATTTT. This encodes CASFRGPGNTIYF.

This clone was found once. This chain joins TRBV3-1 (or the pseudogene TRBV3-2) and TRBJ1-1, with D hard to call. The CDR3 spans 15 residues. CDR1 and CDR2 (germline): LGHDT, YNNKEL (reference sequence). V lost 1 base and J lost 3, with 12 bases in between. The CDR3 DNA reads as TGTGCCAGCAGCCAAGGCTCGCGGGCGGACACTGAAGCTTTCTTT. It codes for CASSQGSRADTEAFF.

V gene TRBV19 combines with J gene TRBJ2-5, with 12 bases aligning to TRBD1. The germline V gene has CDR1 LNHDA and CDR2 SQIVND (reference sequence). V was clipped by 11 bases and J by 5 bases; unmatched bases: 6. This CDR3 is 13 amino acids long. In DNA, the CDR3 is TGTGCCGCGGGGGGACAGGGGGCGGAGACCCAGTACTTC. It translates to CAAGGQGAETQYF.

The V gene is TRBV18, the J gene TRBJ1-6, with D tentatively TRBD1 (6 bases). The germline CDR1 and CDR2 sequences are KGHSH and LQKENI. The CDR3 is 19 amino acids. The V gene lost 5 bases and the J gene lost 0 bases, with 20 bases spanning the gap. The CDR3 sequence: CASSKQGLPPSSYNSPLHF. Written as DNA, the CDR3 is TGTGCCAGCTCAAAACAGGGACTACCCCCGAGCTCCTATAATTCACCCCTCCACTTT.

CDR3: CASSSTELTDTQYF. In DNA, the CDR3 is TGTGCCAGCAGCTCGACAGAACTCACAGATACGCAGTATTTT. This chain connects TRBV5-5 to TRBJ2-3; tentative D call: TRBD1 (5 bases). The CDR3 runs 14 residues. CDR1 and CDR2 (germline): SGHKS, YYEKEE (reference sequence). V lost 3 bases to trimming and J lost 2 bases, with 10 bases between them.

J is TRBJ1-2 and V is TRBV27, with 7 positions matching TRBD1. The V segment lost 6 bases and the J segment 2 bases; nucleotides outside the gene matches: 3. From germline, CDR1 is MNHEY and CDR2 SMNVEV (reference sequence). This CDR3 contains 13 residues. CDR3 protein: CASSLTGNYGYTF. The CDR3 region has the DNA TGTGCCAGCAGCCTGACAGGGAACTATGGCTACACCTTC.

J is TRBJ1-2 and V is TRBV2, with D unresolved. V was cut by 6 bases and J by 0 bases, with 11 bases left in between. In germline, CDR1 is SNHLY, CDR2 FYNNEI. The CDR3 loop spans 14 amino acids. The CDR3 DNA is TGTGCCAGCAGGGGGAGACCAACTAACTATGGCTACACCTTC. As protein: CASRGRPTNYGYTF. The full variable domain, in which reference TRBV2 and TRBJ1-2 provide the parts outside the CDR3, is EPEVTQTPSHQVTQMGQEVILRCVPISNHLYFYWYRQILGQKVEFLVSFYNNEISEKSEIFDDQFSVERPDGSNFTLKIRSTKLEDSAMYFCASRGRPTNYGYTFGSGTRLTVV.